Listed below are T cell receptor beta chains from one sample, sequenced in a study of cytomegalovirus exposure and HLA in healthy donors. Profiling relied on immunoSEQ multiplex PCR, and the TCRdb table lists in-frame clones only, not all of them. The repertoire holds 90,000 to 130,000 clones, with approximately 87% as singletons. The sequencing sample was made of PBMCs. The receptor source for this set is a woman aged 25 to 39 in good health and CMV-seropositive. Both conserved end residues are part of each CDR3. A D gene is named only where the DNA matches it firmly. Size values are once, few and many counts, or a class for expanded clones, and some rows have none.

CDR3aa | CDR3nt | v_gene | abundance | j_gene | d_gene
CASGLTGENSPLHF | TGTGCTAGTGGGTTGACAGGGGAAAATTCACCCCTCCACTTT | TRBV12-5 | NA | TRBJ1-6 | TRBD1
CASSKRSETYEQYF | TGTGCCAGCAGCAAACGGAGCGAAACCTACGAGCAGTACTTC | TRBV9 | NA | TRBJ2-7 | NA
CASSASHRGGYTF | TGTGCCAGTAGTGCATCGCACAGGGGCGGCTACACCTTC | TRBV19 | NA | TRBJ1-2 | TRBD1
CATSRDGEQYF | TGTGCCACCAGCAGAGACGGCGAGCAGTACTTC | TRBV15 | NA | TRBJ2-7 | NA
CAISGQFQETQYF | TGTGCCATCAGCGGACAGTTCCAAGAGACCCAGTACTTC | TRBV10-3 | NA | TRBJ2-5 | NA
CASKPGWSYGYTF | TGTGCCAGCAAACCAGGGTGGTCCTATGGCTACACCTTC | TRBV5-6 | NA | TRBJ1-2 | NA
CASSLYRGQETQYF | TGTGCCAGCAGCTTATACAGGGGTCAAGAGACCCAGTACTTC | TRBV7-2 | NA | TRBJ2-5 | TRBD1
CASSHNGASSGNTIYF | TGCGCCAGCAGCCATAACGGAGCGAGCTCTGGAAACACCATATATTTT | TRBV4-3 | NA | TRBJ1-3 | NA
CASSPVSSGVYNEQFF | TGTGCCAGCTCACCGGTTTCTAGCGGAGTCTACAATGAGCAGTTCTTC | TRBV18 | NA | TRBJ2-1 | TRBD2
CASSLSQNNEQYF | TGTGCCAGCAGCTTATCACAAAACAACGAGCAGTACTTC | TRBV7-7 | NA | TRBJ2-7 | NA
CASSWTGGSGYTF | TGTGCCAGCAGTTGGACAGGGGGCAGTGGCTACACCTTC | TRBV27 | NA | TRBJ1-2 | TRBD1
CASSPGLAGRYEQFF | TGCGCCAGCAGCCCGGGACTAGCGGGGCGCTATGAGCAGTTCTTC | TRBV4-1 | NA | TRBJ2-1 | TRBD2
CASSLQRGTDTQYF | TGCGCCAGCAGCTTACAGCGGGGCACAGATACGCAGTATTTT | TRBV5-1 | NA | TRBJ2-3 | NA
CASSPPRGGVPYTDTQYF | TGTGCCAGCAGCCCCCCTCGCGGGGGGGTACCTTACACAGATACGCAGTATTTT | TRBV4-2 | NA | TRBJ2-3 | TRBD2
CSVERGTGELFF | TGCAGCGTTGAAAGGGGTACCGGGGAGCTGTTTTTT | TRBV29-1 | NA | TRBJ2-2 | NA
CASSYSTGAGTGELFF | TGTGCCAGCAGTTACTCTACCGGGGCGGGGACCGGGGAGCTGTTTTTT | TRBV6-5 | NA | TRBJ2-2 | NA
CASSEFAGEETQYF | TGTGCCAGCAGTGAATTCGCGGGAGAGGAGACCCAGTACTTC | TRBV6-1 | NA | TRBJ2-5 | TRBD2
CASSLGQSKSYGYTF | TGTGCCAGCAGCTTGGGACAGTCCAAAAGCTATGGCTACACCTTC | TRBV5-5 | NA | TRBJ1-2 | NA
CASSPRGDNEQFF | TGTGCCAGCAGCCCCCGGGGGGACAATGAGCAGTTCTTC | TRBV9 | NA | TRBJ2-1 | TRBD2
CASSLSRFMDTQYF | TGCGCCAGCAGCTTGTCCAGGTTCATGGATACGCAGTATTTT | TRBV5-1 | NA | TRBJ2-3 | NA
CASSLGLGGGPWGGGNNEQFF | TGTGCCAGCAGTTTGGGTCTGGGGGGAGGGCCGTGGGGGGGAGGAAACAATGAGCAGTTCTTC | TRBV27 | NA | TRBJ2-1 | TRBD2
CASSVGTGNSNQPQHF | TGTGCCAGCAGCGTAGGGACAGGGAATAGCAATCAGCCCCAGCATTTT | TRBV9 | NA | TRBJ1-5 | TRBD1
CASSPGHYSNQPQHF | TGCGCCAGCAGCCCCGGACACTATAGCAATCAGCCCCAGCATTTT | TRBV4-1 | NA | TRBJ1-5 | NA
CASSPSAGDEQYF | TGTGCCAGCAGCCCCTCGGCAGGGGACGAGCAGTACTTC | TRBV14 | NA | TRBJ2-7 | NA
CASSKGTGESYQPQHF | TGTGCCAGCAGCAAAGGGACAGGAGAATCCTATCAGCCCCAGCATTTT | TRBV9 | NA | TRBJ1-5 | TRBD1
CASSLVAGELFF | TGTGCCAGCAGCTTAGTCGCCGGGGAGCTGTTTTTT | TRBV11-2 | many | TRBJ2-2 | NA
CAWSQGANSPLHF | TGTGCCTGGAGTCAGGGGGCGAATTCACCCCTCCACTTT | TRBV30 | NA | TRBJ1-6 | TRBD1
CASSVLAGAGDEQYF | TGTGCCAGCAGCGTCCTAGCGGGGGCAGGGGACGAGCAGTACTTC | TRBV9 | once | TRBJ2-7 | TRBD2
CASSVRDRGDYGYTF | TGTGCCAGCAGCGTCCGGGACAGGGGGGACTATGGCTACACCTTC | TRBV7-9 | NA | TRBJ1-2 | TRBD1
CAVQNYGYTF | TGTGCCGTACAAAACTATGGCTACACCTTC | TRBV2 | NA | TRBJ1-2 | NA
CSVERDRAVNTEAFF | TGCAGCGTTGAGCGGGACAGGGCCGTTAACACTGAAGCTTTCTTT | TRBV29-1 | NA | TRBJ1-1 | TRBD1
CASSLGASGSHEQFF | TGCGCCAGCAGCTTGGGGGCTAGCGGGAGTCATGAGCAGTTCTTC | TRBV5-1 | once | TRBJ2-1 | TRBD2
CASGYESLNTEAFF | TGTGCTAGTGGTTACGAGTCCTTGAACACTGAAGCTTTCTTT | TRBV12-5 | few | TRBJ1-1 | NA
CASSSPTVSEKLFF | TGTGCCAGCAGCTCTCCGACAGTTTCAGAAAAACTGTTTTTT | TRBV5-6 | NA | TRBJ1-4 | NA
CATSRDPTVAGSSYEQYF | TGTGCCACCAGCAGAGATCCTACGGTGGCGGGCAGCTCCTACGAGCAGTACTTC | TRBV15 | NA | TRBJ2-7 | NA
CASSEARRVRTEAFF | TGTGCCAGCAGTGAAGCTCGCAGGGTGAGAACTGAAGCTTTCTTT | TRBV2 | NA | TRBJ1-1 | NA
CASSKGGGTSYEQYF | TGTGCCAGCAGCAAGGGGGGGGGTACCTCCTACGAGCAGTACTTC | TRBV5-4 | NA | TRBJ2-7 | NA
CASNGQGFRNEQFF | TGTGCCAGCAATGGACAGGGGTTTAGGAATGAGCAGTTCTTC | TRBV2 | NA | TRBJ2-1 | TRBD1
CASSLGTANTEAFF | TGTGCCAGCAGCTTGGGGACAGCTAACACTGAAGCTTTCTTT | TRBV5-6 | NA | TRBJ1-1 | NA
CASSLTSGRSVEQFF | TGTGCCAGCAGCTTGACTAGCGGGAGGTCCGTTGAGCAGTTCTTC | TRBV11-2 | NA | TRBJ2-1 | TRBD2
CASKVAGSSYNEQFF | TGTGCCAGTAAGGTAGCGGGTAGCTCCTACAATGAGCAGTTCTTC | TRBV19 | NA | TRBJ2-1 | TRBD2
CASSLRATGMEQYF | TGTGCCAGCAGCCTAAGGGCGACAGGGATGGAGCAGTACTTC | TRBV11-2 | NA | TRBJ2-7 | TRBD1